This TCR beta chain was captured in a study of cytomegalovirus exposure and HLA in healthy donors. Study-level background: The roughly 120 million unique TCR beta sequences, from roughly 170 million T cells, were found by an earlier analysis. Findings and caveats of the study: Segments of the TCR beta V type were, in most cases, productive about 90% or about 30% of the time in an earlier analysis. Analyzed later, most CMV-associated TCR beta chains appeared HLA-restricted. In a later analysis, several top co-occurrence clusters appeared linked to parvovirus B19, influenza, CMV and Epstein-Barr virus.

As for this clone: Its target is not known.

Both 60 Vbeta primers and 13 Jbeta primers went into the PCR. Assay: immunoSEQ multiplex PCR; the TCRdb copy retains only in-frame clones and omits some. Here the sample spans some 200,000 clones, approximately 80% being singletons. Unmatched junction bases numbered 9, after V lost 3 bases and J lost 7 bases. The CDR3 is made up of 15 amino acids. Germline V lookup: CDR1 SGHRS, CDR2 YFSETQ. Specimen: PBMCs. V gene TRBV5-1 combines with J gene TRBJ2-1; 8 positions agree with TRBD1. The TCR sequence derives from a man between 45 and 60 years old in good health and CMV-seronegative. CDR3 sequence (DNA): TGCGCCAGCAGCTATACGTGGACAGGGCCAAATGAGCAGTTCTTC. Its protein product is CASSYTWTGPNEQFF.